The T cell receptor beta chain described here comes from a study of shared clonotypes between healthy human individuals. Notes on the study in general: What limited the represented genetic and exposure-history diversity was the small number of donors.

As for this clone: Its antigen is currently unknown.

Deep was the level used in running the assay. Unsorted PBMC samples were amplified in replicate PCRs containing around 310 ng DNA, roughly 30,000 T cell genomes. The protocol was immunoSEQ multiplex PCR, while the TCRdb copy is restricted to in-frame clones and leaves out a portion. This sample has some 510,000 clones, with around 79% found just once. V was pared by 6 bases and J by 5 bases, with 16 bases between. The CDR3 extends over 14 amino acids. The germline gives CDR1 MDHEN, CDR2 SYDVKM. The healthy adult donors were HIV-negative and reported no recent acute infections or vaccinations. Source material: PBMCs. The source is a woman in her thirties or forties in good health. Some clones in this sample may be carry-over from other donors' samples. This chain joins TRBV28 and TRBJ2-5; weak D call: TRBD1 (7 bases). The CDR3 DNA reads as TGTGCCAGCAGCCTTTCACAGGGGAGGGAGACCCAGTACTTC. As protein: CASSLSQGRETQYF.